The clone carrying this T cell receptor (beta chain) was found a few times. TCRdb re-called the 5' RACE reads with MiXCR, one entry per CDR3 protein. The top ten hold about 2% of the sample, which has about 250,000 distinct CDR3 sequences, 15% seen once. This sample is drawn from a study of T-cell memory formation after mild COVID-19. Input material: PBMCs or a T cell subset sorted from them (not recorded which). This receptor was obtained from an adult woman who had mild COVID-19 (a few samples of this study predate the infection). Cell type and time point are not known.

For the CDR3, the DNA is TGCGCCAGCAGCCAAGGTCAGGCGGTAAGCTCCTACGAGCAGTACTTC. This sequence encodes CASSQGQAVSSYEQYF. The chain carries TRBV4-1 and TRBJ2-7; no clear D gene. Between the trimmed V and J ends, which lost 1 base and 0 bases, there was a span of 13 bases. The CDR3 contains 16 residues. The germline CDR1 and CDR2 sequences are MGHRA and YSYEKL.